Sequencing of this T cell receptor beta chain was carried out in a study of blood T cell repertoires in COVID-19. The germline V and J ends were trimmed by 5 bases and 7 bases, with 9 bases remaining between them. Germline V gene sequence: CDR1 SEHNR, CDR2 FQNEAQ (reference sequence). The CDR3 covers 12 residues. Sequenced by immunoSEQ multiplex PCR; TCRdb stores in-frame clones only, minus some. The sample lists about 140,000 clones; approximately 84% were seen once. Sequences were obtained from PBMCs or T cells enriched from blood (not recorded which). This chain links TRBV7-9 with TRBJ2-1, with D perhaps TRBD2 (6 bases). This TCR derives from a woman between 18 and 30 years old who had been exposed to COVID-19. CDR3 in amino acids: CASSPGGNEQFF. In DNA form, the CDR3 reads TGTGCCAGCAGCCCCGGAGGGAATGAGCAGTTCTTC.